The clone carrying this T cell receptor beta chain was detected only once. Its antigen is as yet unknown. This record belongs to a study of cytomegalovirus exposure and HLA in healthy donors. General observations from the study: Most TCR sequences were uncommon, yet certain public TCRs appeared in many donors. Listed as cytomegalovirus-associated were over 150 TCR beta chains.

Donors counted as nominally healthy when sampled, yet unrecorded immune exposures were likely. Trimming cost V 3 bases and J 5 bases; bases outside gene matches: 9. The CDR3 spans 14 residues. Germline CDR1 reads GTSNPN; CDR2 reads SVGIG (reference sequence). PCR involved 60 Vbeta and 13 Jbeta primers. Here immunoSEQ multiplex PCR was the method, and the copy in TCRdb shows in-frame clones only, minus some. This repertoire shows 140,000 or so clones, around four fifths found once; its top ten account for approximately 2.7%. J is TRBJ1-2 and V is TRBV30; 7 bases are a match to TRBD1. The source is a boy younger than 10 in good health and CMV-seronegative. The source material was PBMCs. The CDR3 sequence: CAWSVQGSNYGYTF. CDR3 coding DNA: TGTGCCTGGAGCGTACAGGGGTCCAATTATGGCTACACCTTC.